These 30 T cell receptor beta chains originate from one sample sequenced in a study of T cell repertoires in cytomegalovirus infection. TCRdb reprocessed the reads via MiXCR and lists one record per CDR3 protein. The sample holds 350,000 to 450,000 distinct CDR3 sequences, less than 20% seen once. The specimen was PBMCs. These receptors were collected from a human donor in good health (CMV status not recorded). Some clones in this sample may be carry-over from other donors' samples.

The chain employs TRBV20-1 and TRBJ2-7; 13 bases line up with TRBD2. From germline, CDR1 is DFQATT and CDR2 SNEGSKA (reference sequence). The junction had 4 bases not matched to a gene; V was cut back by 6 bases and J by 2 bases. The CDR3 is made up of 14 amino acids. The CDR3: CSARTSGRPYEQYF. As DNA, the CDR3 is TGCAGTGCGAGGACTAGCGGGAGACCCTACGAGCAGTACTTC.

The chain has TRBV12-3 or TRBV12-4 and TRBJ2-1; 7 bases are shared with TRBD1. CDR3 length: 15 residues. The ends lost 3 bases at V and 6 bases at J; junction bases unmatched: 8. CDR3: CASSLNEGASNEQFF. The CDR3 nucleotides are TGTGCCAGCAGTTTGAATGAGGGGGCAAGCAATGAGCAGTTCTTC.

This clonotype was counted a few times. The V call is TRBV5-6, the J call TRBJ2-7; TRBD2 might be the D (5 bases). Germline-derived CDR1 and CDR2 are SGHDT and YYEEEE. CDR3 length: 14 amino acids. The V gene lost 3 bases and the J gene lost 9 bases, with 19 bases spanning the gap. CDR3 DNA: TGTGCCAGCAGCTACCGTAATTTAGAGGGCGGGCAGTACTTC. It translates to CASSYRNLEGGQYF.

The J gene is TRBJ2-7, the V gene TRBV6-6, with 13 nucleotides matching TRBD2. After removal of 8 bases from V and 3 bases from J, the junction contained 4 bases not matched to a gene. The CDR3 length is 14 residues. Germline loops: CDR1 MNHNY, CDR2 SVGAGI (reference sequence). The CDR3 spells CASGWTSGSYEQYF. The CDR3 nucleotides read TGTGCCAGCGGGTGGACTAGCGGGAGCTACGAGCAGTACTTC.

This rearrangement joins TRBV6-6 to TRBJ1-5; the D gene is possibly TRBD1 (6 bases). The germline CDR1 and CDR2 sequences are MNHNY and SVGAGI (reference sequence). Trimming removed 8 bases from V and 4 bases from J, with 9 bases in between. CDR3 size: 12 residues. CDR3 DNA: TGTGCCAGCGGGACACCTAATCAGCCCCAGCATTTT. Translation: CASGTPNQPQHF.

This clonotype has more than one count but fewer than ten. The chain has TRBV7-6 and TRBJ2-3; D may be TRBD2 (6 bases). This CDR3 is 12 amino acids long. Germline CDR1 reads SGHVS; CDR2 reads FNYEAQ. V was shortened by 6 bases and J by 4 bases, with 8 bases between the two germline ends. Here the CDR3 reads CASSGEADTQYF. The DNA of the CDR3 is TGTGCCAGCAGTGGGGAGGCAGATACGCAGTATTTT.

The V and J genes are TRBV5-6 and TRBJ1-5, with D uncertain. The germline V gene has CDR1 SGHDT and CDR2 YYEEEE. CDR3 size: 15 residues. V lost 1 base, J lost 3 bases, and 11 bases lay in between. The CDR3 here is CASSLYHTNNQPQHF. The CDR3 nucleotides are TGTGCCAGCAGCTTGTATCATACGAACAATCAGCCCCAGCATTTT.

V usage is TRBV7-9 and J usage is TRBJ2-5; D is uncertain. Germline V CDR1 and CDR2: SEHNR, FQNEAQ (reference sequence). The CDR3 extends over 15 amino acids. The ends were cut back, 1 base at V and 3 bases at J, with 12 bases in the middle. The CDR3 DNA reads as TGTGCCAGCAGCTTAGGGCCTCAAGCGAAAGAGACCCAGTACTTC. Its translation: CASSLGPQAKETQYF.

This clonotype was picked up many times. V usage is TRBV7-2 and J usage is TRBJ2-4; D possibly uses TRBD1 or TRBD2 (5 bases each). In germline, CDR1 is SGHTA, CDR2 FQGNSA. V shed 5 bases and J shed 0 bases, with 11 bases lying between them. The CDR3 has 15 residues. The CDR3 protein is CASSAREIAKNIQYF. The CDR3 region has the DNA TGTGCCAGCAGCGCCAGGGAGATAGCCAAAAACATTCAGTACTTC. Drawing the rest from reference TRBV7-2 and TRBJ2-4, the complete variable domain is GAGVSQSPSNKVTEKGKDVELRCDPISGHTALYWYRQSLGQGLEFLIYFQGNSAPDKSGLPSDRFSAERTGGSVSTLTIQRTQQEDSAVYLCASSAREIAKNIQYFGAGTRLSVL.

This clonotype was detected only a few times. The V gene is TRBV28, the J gene TRBJ2-2; D gene uncertain. V lost 5 bases, J lost 6 bases, and 13 bases lay in between. Germline CDR1 reads MDHEN; CDR2 reads SYDVKM. The CDR3 runs to 14 residues. CDR3 region: CASSPERWSGELFF. The CDR3 DNA reads TGTGCCAGCAGTCCTGAAAGATGGTCCGGGGAGCTGTTTTTT.

The chain employs TRBV29-1 and TRBJ2-7, with a tentative D call TRBD1 (5 bases). Trimming left V 6 bases short and J 2 bases short, with 8 bases between. The CDR3 loop spans 11 amino acids. The germline CDR1 and CDR2 sequences are SQVTM and ANQGSEA. This CDR3 reads CSVTVPYEQYF. The CDR3 DNA reads TGCAGCGTGACAGTACCCTACGAGCAGTACTTC.

As to this clonotype: The conserved final phenylalanine or tryptophan is absent from the CDR3, which likely points to a read error. The chain links TRBV27 to TRBJ1-5; weak D call: TRBD1 (6 bases). V lost 4 bases to trimming and J lost 7 bases, with 14 bases between them. The germline CDR1 and CDR2 sequences are MNHEY and SMNVEV (reference sequence). The CDR3 covers 14 residues. The CDR3 DNA is TGTGCCAGCAGTTCACTACAGGGTTGGCAGCCCCAGCATTTA. Protein product: CASSSLQGWQPQHL.

Many counts were recorded for this clonotype. This sequence joins TRBV7-2 and TRBJ1-5; D call uncertain. Germline V gives CDR1 SGHTA, CDR2 FQGNSA. CDR3 size: 13 residues. The germline V and J ends were trimmed by 6 bases and 7 bases, with 13 bases remaining between them. The CDR3 sequence: CASSNNLRQPQHF. The CDR3 nucleotides are TGTGCCAGCAGTAACAATCTGAGACAGCCCCAGCATTTT.

The table lists this clonotype with a few counts. A read error may account for a junction end that differs from germline. The rearrangement links TRBV7-6 to TRBJ2-1; 11 bases are a match to TRBD2. This CDR3 region has 13 residues. Germline CDR1 is SGHVS and CDR2 is FNYEAQ. The CDR3 protein is CASSLAGGYEQFF. In nucleotides, the CDR3 is TGTGCCAGCAGCCTAGCGGGAGGTTATGAGCAGTTCTTC.

This clonotype occurred many times. This chain joins TRBV7-2 and TRBJ2-1; no clear D gene. Germline V gives CDR1 SGHTA, CDR2 FQGNSA. The V and J ends lost 3 bases and 5 bases respectively, with 17 bases between them. The CDR3 is made up of 16 amino acids. CDR3 in amino acids: CASSFSVVRADNEQFF. The CDR3 region has the DNA TGTGCCAGCAGCTTCAGCGTCGTAAGGGCCGACAATGAGCAGTTCTTC.

This clonotype was picked up many times. The chain is built from TRBV7-2 and TRBJ2-7; the match to TRBD2 covers 9 bases. V was clipped by 3 bases and J by 4 bases; unmatched bases: 4. Germline V gene sequence: CDR1 SGHTA, CDR2 FQGNSA. The CDR3 covers 14 residues. Here the CDR3 reads CASSFSREGYEQYF. The CDR3 DNA sequence: TGTGCCAGCAGCTTCTCGCGGGAGGGGTACGAGCAGTACTTC.

The V and J genes are TRBV29-1 and TRBJ1-2; 8 bases fit TRBD1. The V gene end was trimmed by 6 bases and the J gene end by 8 bases; junction bases not matched to a gene: 8. Germline V gene sequence: CDR1 SQVTM, CDR2 ANQGSEA. The CDR3 runs 12 residues. The CDR3 protein is CSVLTGGEGYTF. The CDR3 DNA reads TGCAGCGTGTTAACAGGGGGTGAAGGCTACACCTTC.

The J gene is TRBJ2-1, the V gene TRBV20-1; TRBD2 matches at 9 bases. This CDR3 spans 13 amino acids. Germline lookup yields CDR1 DFQATT and CDR2 SNEGSKA (reference sequence). The DNA of the CDR3 is TGCAGCACAGATAGCGGGAGCTATAATGAGCAGTTCTTC. It yields the protein CSTDSGSYNEQFF.

This clonotype has more than one count but fewer than ten. The V and J genes are TRBV29-1 and TRBJ1-2; tentatively, D is TRBD1 (5 bases). Germline CDR1 and CDR2: SQVTM and ANQGSEA. The CDR3 is 13 residues long. Trimming removed 5 bases from V and 0 bases from J, with 10 bases in between. The CDR3 sequence is CSVTRETNYGYTF. CDR3 in DNA: TGCAGCGTTACCAGGGAGACTAACTATGGCTACACCTTC. Based on the CDR3 plus reference TRBV29-1 and TRBJ1-2, the full variable domain is SAVISQKPSRDICQRGTSLTIQCQVDSQVTMMFWYRQQPGQSLTLIATANQGSEATYESGFVIDKFPISRPNLTFSTLTVSNMSPEDSSIYLCSVTRETNYGYTFGSGTRLTVV.

This clonotype was recorded many times. The CDR3: CASSSWGKDDEQYF. The CDR3 DNA follows: TGTGCCAGTAGTAGTTGGGGAAAAGATGACGAGCAGTACTTC. V usage is TRBV19 and J usage is TRBJ2-7, with D hard to call. Germline CDR1 LNHDA, CDR2 SQIVND (reference sequence). CDR3 length: 14 amino acids. With 4 bases removed from V and 5 bases from J, the gap between germline ends came to 15 bases.

This clonotype appeared a few times. V and J are TRBV11-2 and TRBJ2-5; weak D call: TRBD1 (6 bases). The V end was cut by 5 bases, the J end by 2 bases, with 9 bases between. The CDR3 has 13 residues. Germline-derived CDR1 and CDR2 are SGHAT and FQNNGV. The CDR3 DNA sequence: TGTGCCAGCAGCAGGGACATTCAAGAGACCCAGTACTTC. It encodes CASSRDIQETQYF.

This clonotype was observed a few times. The chain employs TRBV4-3 and TRBJ2-3; D gene ambiguous. Between the trimmed V and J ends, which lost 4 bases and 6 bases, there was a span of 17 bases. The CDR3 is 15 amino acids. Germline V lookup: CDR1 LGHNA, CDR2 YSLEER. The CDR3 DNA sequence: TGCGCCAGCAGCCCTGGTGTAGTCCTCTGGGATACGCAGTATTTT. Encoded protein: CASSPGVVLWDTQYF.

The chain carries TRBV12-3 or TRBV12-4 and TRBJ1-2; D not resolved. This CDR3 contains 14 residues. V was trimmed by 3 bases and J by 6 bases, leaving 14 bases between them. The CDR3 nucleotides read TGTGCCAGCAGTTTTGGGCTCGGGTGGAATGGCTACACCTTC. Its translation is CASSFGLGWNGYTF.

The chain employs TRBV11-2 and TRBJ2-3; D possibly corresponds to TRBD2 (5 bases). V gave up 4 bases and J gave up 4 bases, with 12 bases separating them. Germline V lookup: CDR1 SGHAT, CDR2 FQNNGV. The CDR3 sequence is 14 residues long. As DNA, the CDR3 is TGTGCCAGCAGCTGGGAGCGTAGGGCAGATACGCAGTATTTT. This sequence encodes CASSWERRADTQYF.

This clonotype has only a few counts. Here the CDR3 DNA reads TGTGCCAGCAGCTTAGATCCTAGGGTTGAGCAGTTCTTC. Translation gives CASSLDPRVEQFF. The chain carries TRBV11-3 and TRBJ2-1; unclear D gene. There are 13 residues in the CDR3. Germline CDR1 SGHNT, CDR2 YENEEA. Trimming left V 0 bases short and J 9 bases short, with 9 bases between. The full variable domain, rest sourced from reference TRBV11-3 and TRBJ2-1, is EAGVVQSPRYKIIEKKQPVAFWCNPISGHNTLYWYLQNLGQGPELLIRYENEEAVDDSQLPKDRFSAERLKGVDSTLKIQPAELGDSAVYLCASSLDPRVEQFFGPGTRLTVL.

This clonotype was seen more than once but under ten times. This chain links TRBV5-5 with TRBJ1-5; no definite D call. Trimming left V 4 bases short and J 5 bases short, with 13 bases between. The germline gives CDR1 SGHKS, CDR2 YYEKEE (reference sequence). The CDR3 spans 14 residues. CDR3 sequence: CASSRTPGDQPQHF. CDR3 nucleotides: TGTGCCAGCAGCCGAACCCCCGGGGATCAGCCCCAGCATTTT.

This clonotype was seen ten or more times. The V and J genes are TRBV7-2 and TRBJ2-5, with TRBD2 identical over 15 bases. Trimming took 4 bases from V and 4 from J; bases not matched to a gene: 7. Per the germline V gene, CDR1 is SGHTA and CDR2 is FQGNSA. The CDR3 is 17 amino acids. The CDR3 loop is CASSSGLAGGGGETQYF. The CDR3 coding sequence is TGTGCCAGCAGCTCGGGACTAGCGGGGGGAGGTGGAGAGACCCAGTACTTC.

This clonotype has ten or more counts. V gene TRBV5-1 combines with J gene TRBJ2-7; TRBD1 aligns across 8 bases. The V segment lost 4 bases and the J segment 1 base; nucleotides outside the gene matches: 7. The CDR3 is 15 residues long. CDR1 is SGHRS and CDR2 is YFSETQ in the germline V gene. CDR3: CASSPWTGLSYEQYF. DNA for the CDR3: TGCGCCAGCAGCCCGTGGACAGGGTTGTCCTACGAGCAGTACTTC.

The chain uses TRBV19 and TRBJ1-1; D possibly corresponds to TRBD1 (5 bases). The germline gives CDR1 LNHDA, CDR2 SQIVND (reference sequence). Trimming took 2 bases from V and 3 from J, leaving 10 bases between them. The CDR3 runs to 14 residues. As DNA, the CDR3 is TGTGCCAGTAGTATAAGGGCGGGGGACACTGAAGCTTTCTTT. This encodes CASSIRAGDTEAFF.

The chain combines TRBV12-3 or TRBV12-4 with TRBJ2-3, with TRBD2 as a possible D gene (7 bases). The CDR3 is made up of 12 amino acids. V was pared by 7 bases and J by 6 bases, with 11 bases between. CDR3 DNA: TGTGCCAGCAATGAGGGGGGGGATACGCAGTATTTT. Amino acid sequence: CASNEGGDTQYF.